This T cell receptor beta chain emerged from a study of response to subunit inactivated influenza vaccine. The study's findings and limits: Seasonal influenza vaccination, on each occasion, was suggested by the authors to recruit few new T cells.

Trimming left V 4 bases short and J 1 base short, with 11 bases between. This CDR3 comprises 15 residues. CDR1 and CDR2 (germline): MGHRA, YSYEKL. Of note for this clonotype: Its target is not known.

TCRdb reprocessed the RT-PCR reads with MiXCR, giving one entry per CDR3 protein. The sample lists approximately 520,000 distinct CDR3 sequences; about 17% were seen once. This sample comprised CD4+ T cells sorted from PBMCs, obtained less than 30 months after vaccination. The rearrangement joins TRBV4-1 to TRBJ2-1, with D uncertain. The receptor comes from a man between 50 and 69 years old who received an inactivated influenza vaccine. CDR3 sequence reads: CASSLSPLSYNEQFF. CDR3 bases: TGCGCCAGCAGCCTCTCCCCACTATCCTACAATGAGCAGTTCTTC.